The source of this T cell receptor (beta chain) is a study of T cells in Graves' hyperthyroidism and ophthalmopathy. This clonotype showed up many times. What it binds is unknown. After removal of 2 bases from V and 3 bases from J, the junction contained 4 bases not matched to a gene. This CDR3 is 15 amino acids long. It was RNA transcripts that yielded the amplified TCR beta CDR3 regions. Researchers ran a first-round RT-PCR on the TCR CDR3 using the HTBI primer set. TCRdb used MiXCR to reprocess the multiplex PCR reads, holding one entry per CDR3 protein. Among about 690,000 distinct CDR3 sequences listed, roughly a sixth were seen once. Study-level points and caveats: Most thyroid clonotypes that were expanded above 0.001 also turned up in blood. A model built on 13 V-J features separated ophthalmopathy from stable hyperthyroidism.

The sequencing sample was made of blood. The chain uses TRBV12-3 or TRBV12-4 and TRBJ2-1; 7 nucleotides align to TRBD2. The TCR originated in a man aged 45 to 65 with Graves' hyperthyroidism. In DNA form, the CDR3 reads TGTGCCAGCAGTTTACAGCGGGACCTCTACAATGAGCAGTTCTTC. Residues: CASSLQRDLYNEQFF.